This T cell receptor beta chain was identified during a study of control samples from healthy donors and cancer patients. This table comes from immunoSEQ multiplex PCR, and its TCRdb copy is limited to in-frame clones, with some not included. The sample includes about 51,000 clones, about four fifths of them seen just once. Per the germline V gene, CDR1 is MNHNS and CDR2 is SASEGT. The CDR3 length is 12 residues. V lost 0 bases and J 4 bases, leaving 3 bases between the germline ends. Input material: blood. The receptor was derived from an older man in good health. This chain joins TRBV6-1 and TRBJ1-1; no definite D call. CDR3: CASSEASTEAFF. The CDR3 DNA follows: TGTGCCAGCAGTGAAGCTAGCACTGAAGCTTTCTTT.